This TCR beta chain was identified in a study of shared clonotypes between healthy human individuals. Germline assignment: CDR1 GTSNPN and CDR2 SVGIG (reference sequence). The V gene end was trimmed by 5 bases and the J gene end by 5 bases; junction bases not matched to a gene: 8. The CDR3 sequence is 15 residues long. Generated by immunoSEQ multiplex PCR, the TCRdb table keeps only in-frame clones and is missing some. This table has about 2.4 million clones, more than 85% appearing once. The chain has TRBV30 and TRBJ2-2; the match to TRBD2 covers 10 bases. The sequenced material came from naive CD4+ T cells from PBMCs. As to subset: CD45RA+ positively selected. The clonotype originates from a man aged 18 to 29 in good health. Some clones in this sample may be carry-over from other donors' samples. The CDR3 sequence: CAWLGLAGETGELFF. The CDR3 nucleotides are TGTGCCTGGCTAGGGCTAGCGGGAGAGACCGGGGAGCTGTTTTTT.